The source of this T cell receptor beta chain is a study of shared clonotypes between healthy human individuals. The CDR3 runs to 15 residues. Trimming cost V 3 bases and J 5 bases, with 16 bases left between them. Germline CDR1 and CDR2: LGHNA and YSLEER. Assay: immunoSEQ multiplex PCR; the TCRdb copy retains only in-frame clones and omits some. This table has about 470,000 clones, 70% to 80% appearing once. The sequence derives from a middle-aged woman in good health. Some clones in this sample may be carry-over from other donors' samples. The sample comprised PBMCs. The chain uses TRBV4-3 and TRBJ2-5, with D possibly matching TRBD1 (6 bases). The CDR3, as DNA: TGCGCCAGCAGCCAGACGAGGAACAGGGAGGAGACCCAGTACTTC. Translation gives CASSQTRNREETQYF.